Below, 31 T cell receptor beta chains from the same sample are listed, as sequenced in a study of blood T cell repertoires in COVID-19 (dated by TCRdb to about 2020). Receptor amplification or capture employed the immunoSEQ multiplex PCR assay. This is the immuneACCESS table as TCRdb keeps it, with only in-frame sequences that have V and J called. A part of the clones is gone; compared with another copy, unresolved V genes explain less than half, and the rest is unexplained. This sample gives 46,000 or so clones in total; approximately 89% of them show up just once. Around 8.3% of the sample is taken by the ten largest. The sequenced sample was peripheral blood. These receptors originate from a man aged 50-60 years with acute or convalescent COVID-19.

The chain carries TRBV27 and TRBJ2-5; tentative D call: TRBD2 (6 bases). The CDR3 extends over 15 amino acids. V was shortened by 0 bases and J by 5 bases, with 13 bases between the two germline ends. Germline CDR1 MNHEY, CDR2 SMNVEV (reference sequence). CDR3 sequence (DNA): TGTGCCAGCAGTTTATCCGCTGGAGGGTGGGAGACCCAGTACTTC. Its translation is CASSLSAGGWETQYF.

The chain joins TRBV30 to TRBJ2-1; 12 bases match TRBD2. The CDR3 has 16 residues. Trimming at V came to 4 bases and at J to 7 bases, leaving 11 bases not matched to a gene. From germline, CDR1 is GTSNPN and CDR2 SVGIG (reference sequence). The CDR3, as DNA: TGTGCCTGGACCAAACGACTAGCGGGAGTTCCGAATGAGCAGTTCTTC. This gives the protein CAWTKRLAGVPNEQFF. Combining the CDR3 with reference TRBV30 and TRBJ2-1 gives the whole variable domain SQTIHQWPATLVQPVGSPLSLECTVEGTSNPNLYWYRQAAGRGLQLLFYSVGIGQISSEVPQNLSASRPQDRQFILSSKKLLLSDSGFYLCAWTKRLAGVPNEQFFGPGTRLTVL.

V is TRBV7-3 and J is TRBJ2-1, with a weak D call TRBD2 (6 bases). V was trimmed by 4 bases and J by 3 bases, leaving 16 bases between them. The germline V gene has CDR1 SGHTA and CDR2 FQGTGA. The CDR3 runs to 16 residues. The CDR3 sequence: CASSSHRLEVYNEQFF. In nucleotides, the CDR3 is TGTGCCAGCAGCTCACACCGACTAGAGGTCTACAATGAGCAGTTCTTC.

CDR3 bases: TGTGCCAGCAGTTCAATCAGGGGTGGAGGCTACACCTTC. Its translation: CASSSIRGGGYTF. This rearrangement joins TRBV11-2 to TRBJ1-2, with a possible D match to TRBD1 (6 bases). Germline-derived CDR1 and CDR2 are SGHAT and FQNNGV. Deletions cut 6 bases from V and 8 bases from J, with 16 bases between. The CDR3 consists of 13 residues.

The chain is built from TRBV4-1 and TRBJ2-7; tentatively, D is TRBD1 (6 bases). The CDR3 extends over 15 amino acids. The germline V and J ends were trimmed by 0 bases and 3 bases, with 12 bases remaining between them. The germline gives CDR1 MGHRA, CDR2 YSYEKL. The CDR3 here is CASSQELGAHYEQYF. For the CDR3, the DNA is TGCGCCAGCAGCCAAGAATTGGGGGCCCACTACGAGCAGTACTTC.

The chain has TRBV6-2 or TRBV6-3 and TRBJ1-5; D perhaps matches TRBD1 (5 bases). The CDR3 length is 18 residues. Between the trimmed V and J ends, which lost 3 bases and 0 bases, there was a span of 18 bases. CDR1 and CDR2 (germline): MNHEY, SVGEGT. The CDR3 spells CASSYTGRGSDSNQPQHF. Written as DNA, the CDR3 is TGTGCCAGCAGTTATACGGGGCGCGGGAGTGATAGCAATCAGCCCCAGCATTTT.

The rearrangement uses TRBV6-5 and TRBJ1-4; D ambiguous. Germline CDR1 and CDR2: MNHEY and SVGAGI. Trimming pared 4 bases from V and 5 bases from J, leaving 14 bases between. The CDR3 spans 15 residues. The CDR3 spells CASSLTGSSNEKLFF. For the CDR3, the DNA is TGTGCCAGCAGTTTAACGGGGTCCTCAAATGAAAAACTGTTTTTT.

This rearrangement joins TRBV28 to TRBJ1-4, with a tentative D call TRBD1 (6 bases). The ends were cut back, 6 bases at V and 8 bases at J, with 13 bases in the middle. Germline CDR1 MDHEN, CDR2 SYDVKM. This CDR3 is built from 13 residues. The CDR3 spells CASRVGGREKLFF. Written as DNA, the CDR3 is TGTGCCAGCAGGGTAGGGGGACGGGAAAAACTGTTTTTT.

This chain uses TRBV3-1 (or the pseudogene TRBV3-2) with TRBJ2-1; 16 bases fit TRBD2. The CDR3 has 17 amino acids. Germline assignment: CDR1 LGHDT and CDR2 YNNKEL (reference sequence). The V and J ends lost 3 bases and 6 bases, in that order; junction bases with no gene match: 5. CDR3 in amino acids: CASSQGTSGGAGNEQFF. DNA for the CDR3: TGTGCCAGCAGCCAGGGGACTAGCGGGGGGGCTGGCAATGAGCAGTTCTTC.

The V gene is TRBV19, the J gene TRBJ2-2, with 12 bases aligning to TRBD2. CDR1 is LNHDA, CDR2 SQIVND, per germline (reference sequence). CDR3 length: 17 residues. V gave up 4 bases and J gave up 6 bases; unmatched junction bases: 9. CDR3 DNA: TGTGCCAGTAGTAATCTTGCCGGGACTAGCGGGTCCGGGGAGCTGTTTTTT. Its translation: CASSNLAGTSGSGELFF.

The table lists this clone with a count of one. This rearrangement joins TRBV28 to TRBJ1-5; D is undetermined. The V gene's germline CDR1 is MDHEN and CDR2 SYDVKM. The CDR3 runs 13 residues. V was shortened by 3 bases and J by 5 bases, with 8 bases between the two germline ends. The CDR3 here is CASSLSLYQPQHF. CDR3 bases: TGTGCCAGCAGTTTGAGTCTTTATCAGCCCCAGCATTTT. The full variable domain, rest sourced from reference TRBV28 and TRBJ1-5, is DVKVTQSSRYLVKRTGEKVFLECVQDMDHENMFWYRQDPGLGLRLIYFSYDVKMKEKGDIPEGYSVSREKKERFSLILESASTNQTSMYLCASSLSLYQPQHFGDGTRLSIL.

This chain joins TRBV30 and TRBJ1-2, with TRBD1 matching over 7 bases. The CDR3 length is 14 residues. The V gene's germline CDR1 is GTSNPN and CDR2 SVGIG (reference sequence). V lost 3 bases and J lost 3; bases outside the gene matches: 7. The CDR3 DNA reads as TGTGCCTGGAGCGCAGGACAGGTACACTATGGCTACACCTTC. Amino acids: CAWSAGQVHYGYTF.

This clone came up a few times. CDR3 sequence: CASSVGTGGGIDTQYF. The CDR3 DNA reads TGTGCCAGCAGCGTAGGGACAGGGGGTGGTATAGATACGCAGTATTTT. The J gene is TRBJ2-3, the V gene TRBV9; 10 bases align to TRBD1. V trimming: 0 bases; J trimming: 5 bases; junction bases outside the gene matches: 6. Germline values: CDR1 SGDLS, CDR2 YYNGEE. This CDR3 region has 16 residues. The variable domain in full, with the rest retrieved from reference TRBV9 and TRBJ2-3, is DSGVTQTPKHLITATGQRVTLRCSPRSGDLSVYWYQQSLDQGLQFLIQYYNGEERAKGNILERFSAQQFPDLHSELNLSSLELGDSALYFCASSVGTGGGIDTQYFGPGTRLTVL.

The chain's CDR3 is CASRPQGGQPQHF. CDR3 sequence (DNA): TGTGCCAGTAGACCCCAGGGAGGTCAGCCCCAGCATTTT. This rearrangement joins TRBV19 to TRBJ1-5, with D possibly TRBD1 on 5 matching bases. Germline V lookup: CDR1 LNHDA, CDR2 SQIVND (reference sequence). The CDR3 totals 13 residues. V was trimmed by 6 bases and J by 6 bases, leaving 12 bases between them.

The V call is TRBV9, the J call TRBJ2-1; 11 bases agree with TRBD2. The junction had 8 bases not matched to a gene; V was cut back by 4 bases and J by 5 bases. The CDR3 totals 16 residues. Germline assignment: CDR1 SGDLS and CDR2 YYNGEE. For the CDR3, the DNA is TGTGCCAGCAGCCCAGGACTAGCGGGTAGGCACAATGAGCAGTTCTTC. Its protein is CASSPGLAGRHNEQFF.

This sequence joins TRBV4-2 and TRBJ1-1; a possible D gene is TRBD1 (5 bases). The CDR3 sequence is 15 residues long. The V gene lost 4 bases and the J gene lost 5 bases, with 17 bases spanning the gap. Per germline, CDR1 LGHNA and CDR2 YNFKEQ. As DNA, the CDR3 is TGTGCCAGCAGCCGGGGGGAGGGGTTAGGAACTGAAGCTTTCTTT. Translating gives CASSRGEGLGTEAFF.

This clone was detected only a few times. J is TRBJ1-3 and V is TRBV5-6; D might be TRBD1 (5 bases). V lost 1 base, J lost 0 bases, and 14 bases lay in between. This CDR3 comprises 17 residues. Germline V gene data show CDR1 as SGHDT and CDR2 as YYEEEE. CDR3 DNA sequence: TGTGCCAGCAGCTTGCCGCGCGGGGCGAGCTCTGGAAACACCATATATTTT. It yields the protein CASSLPRGASSGNTIYF.

The chain joins TRBV27 to TRBJ1-5; 7 positions match TRBD1. With V trimmed by 5 bases and J by 5 bases, 6 bases remained unmatched. The CDR3 covers 14 residues. Per germline, CDR1 MNHEY and CDR2 SMNVEV (reference sequence). Here the CDR3 reads CASSTERGHQPQHF. Here the CDR3 DNA reads TGTGCCAGCAGTACAGAGAGGGGGCATCAGCCCCAGCATTTT.

V is TRBV6-8 and J is TRBJ1-5; D is perhaps TRBD1 (6 bases). The germline V gene encodes CDR1 MNHGY and CDR2 SAAAGT. This CDR3 is 15 amino acids long. The V and J ends lost 6 bases and 2 bases respectively, with 14 bases between them. As DNA, the CDR3 is TGTGCCAGCAGACCACAGGGCGCCGGCAATCAGCCCCAGCATTTT. It is translated as CASRPQGAGNQPQHF.

The chain employs TRBV4-1 and TRBJ1-4, with 8 bases matching TRBD1. The CDR3 is 15 residues long. V dropped 5 bases and J dropped 4; count of bases not matched to a gene: 6. Germline V gives CDR1 MGHRA, CDR2 YSYEKL. The CDR3 nucleotides are TGCGCCAGCAGCTTTGGGACAGGAAATAATGAAAAACTGTTTTTT. Translating it yields CASSFGTGNNEKLFF.

The V and J genes are TRBV19 and TRBJ2-6; D gene ambiguous. V was trimmed by 4 bases and J by 0 bases, leaving 4 bases between them. The CDR3 contains 14 residues. Germline V lookup: CDR1 LNHDA, CDR2 SQIVND (reference sequence). CDR3 bases: TGTGCCAGTAGTACCTTCTCTGGGGCCAACGTCCTGACTTTC. Protein product: CASSTFSGANVLTF.

This clone was observed a few times. V and J are TRBV2 and TRBJ2-7; D remains ambiguous. CDR1 SNHLY and CDR2 FYNNEI come from the germline V gene. The CDR3 sequence is 12 residues long. The V and J ends lost 4 bases and 6 bases respectively, with 10 bases between them. This chain's CDR3 is CASSVKRVEQYF. CDR3 DNA: TGTGCCAGCAGTGTTAAACGGGTCGAGCAGTACTTC.

The rearrangement joins TRBV2 to TRBJ1-5; a weak D match, TRBD1 (5 bases). The germline V gene encodes CDR1 SNHLY and CDR2 FYNNEI. The CDR3 runs 13 residues. With 11 bases removed from V and 1 base from J, the gap between germline ends came to 12 bases. The CDR3 DNA sequence: TGTGCCGCCGGGGGGTTGAGCAATCAGCCCCAGCATTTT. It yields the protein CAAGGLSNQPQHF.

This clone was found a few times. The J gene is TRBJ2-5, the V gene TRBV6-5, with 8 bases fitting TRBD1. The CDR3 spans 15 residues. Trimming at V came to 5 bases and at J to 5 bases, leaving 10 bases not matched to a gene. Germline assignment: CDR1 MNHEY and CDR2 SVGAGI. DNA of the CDR3: TGTGCCAGCAGTCCAGGGACAGGTGGACAGGAGACCCAGTACTTC. Its translation is CASSPGTGGQETQYF.

Turning to this clone: An end of the junction differs from the germline gene, which may be a read error. V is TRBV29-1 and J is TRBJ1-2; D is uncertain. Germline V gene lookup returns CDR1 SQVTM and CDR2 ANQGSEA. CDR3 length: 12 residues. The CDR3 nucleotides are TGCAGCGTTAAAGAAGGTCGGGATGGCTACACCTTC. This sequence encodes CSVKEGRDGYTF.

The chain recombines TRBV7-2 with TRBJ2-3; a possible D gene is TRBD1 (6 bases). Germline V lookup: CDR1 SGHTA, CDR2 FQGNSA. CDR3 length equals 14 residues. Trimming pared 3 bases from V and 4 bases from J, leaving 11 bases between. In DNA form, the CDR3 reads TGTGCCAGCAGCTTGGGGGCCGAACCAGATACGCAGTATTTT. Translation: CASSLGAEPDTQYF.

This clone was counted between two and nine times. The chain combines TRBV5-4 with TRBJ2-1, with 10 bases matching TRBD2. The germline V gene has CDR1 SGHNT and CDR2 YYREEE (reference sequence). The CDR3 spans 14 residues. J was trimmed by 10 bases and V by 3 bases; bases with no gene match: 7. DNA for the CDR3: TGTGCCAGCAGCTCGCCCCTAGCGGGAGTAGAGCAGTTCTTC. This encodes CASSSPLAGVEQFF.

The chain uses TRBV2 and TRBJ1-1; D is unclear. Germline assignment: CDR1 SNHLY and CDR2 FYNNEI. V was pared by 4 bases and J by 1 base, with 10 bases between. This CDR3 has 14 amino acids. CDR3 region: CASSGGGPNTEAFF. CDR3 in DNA: TGTGCCAGCAGTGGGGGAGGGCCGAACACTGAAGCTTTCTTT.

The rearrangement joins TRBV19 to TRBJ2-3, with TRBD2 identical over 9 bases. V shed 3 bases and J 7 bases; nucleotides not matched to a gene: 8. Germline values: CDR1 LNHDA, CDR2 SQIVND (reference sequence). This CDR3 is 15 amino acids long. CDR3 coding DNA: TGTGCCAGTAGTATGGCTAGCGGGGAAGGTTATACGCAGTATTTT. Translating gives CASSMASGEGYTQYF.

This clone was recorded once. The V and J genes are TRBV12-3 or TRBV12-4 and TRBJ1-2; D perhaps matches TRBD1 (6 bases). The CDR3 is 13 amino acids. With 6 bases removed from V and 8 bases from J, the gap between germline ends came to 16 bases. The CDR3 DNA reads TGTGCCAGCAGGTCTAATCCGGGACACGGCTACACCTTC. This codes for CASRSNPGHGYTF.

The chain links TRBV7-2 to TRBJ2-3; D ambiguous. Germline loops: CDR1 SGHTA, CDR2 FQGNSA. The CDR3 loop spans 15 amino acids. V lost 1 base and J lost 2, with 10 bases in between. CDR3 amino acids: CASSLEARFTDTQYF. The CDR3 bases are TGTGCCAGCAGCTTAGAAGCCAGGTTCACAGATACGCAGTATTTT.